This entry lists 5 T cell receptor beta chains sequenced from one sample in a study of blood T cell repertoires in COVID-19. TCRdb's copy holds only in-frame clones and misses some; the assay was immunoSEQ multiplex PCR. This table has nearly 400,000 clones, about nine tenths appearing once. Specimen: PBMCs or T cells enriched from blood (not recorded which). Source of these receptors: a woman younger than 45 who had recovered from COVID-19.

The chain employs TRBV28 and TRBJ2-7; D is perhaps TRBD2 (7 bases). V lost 5 bases to trimming and J lost 0 bases, with 11 bases between them. This CDR3 spans 14 amino acids. Germline lookup yields CDR1 MDHEN and CDR2 SYDVKM. As DNA, the CDR3 is TGTGCCAGCAGTGGGGGGGGCAGCTCCTACGAGCAGTACTTC. Translation gives CASSGGGSSYEQYF.

The CDR3: CASSYPRGEPGNTIYF. The CDR3 DNA sequence: TGTGCCAGCAGTTACCCTCGTGGAGAACCGGGAAACACCATATATTTT. The rearrangement uses TRBV6-2 or TRBV6-3 and TRBJ1-3; no firm D call. Germline loops: CDR1 MNHEY, CDR2 SVGEGT. The CDR3 runs 16 residues. V lost 2 bases and J lost 4, with 15 bases in between.

A few counts support this clone. The chain couples TRBV3-1 (or the pseudogene TRBV3-2) to TRBJ1-2; tentatively, D is TRBD1 (6 bases). Germline CDR1 LGHDT, CDR2 YNNKEL (reference sequence). The V end was cut by 1 base, the J end by 0 bases, with 15 bases between. The CDR3 is made up of 17 amino acids. The CDR3: CASSQGRTAEANYGYTF. The CDR3 region has the DNA TGTGCCAGCAGCCAAGGAAGGACAGCAGAAGCTAACTATGGCTACACCTTC.

This chain links TRBV21-1 with TRBJ2-7; TRBD1 was called by the table and not checked on the DNA. TRBV21-1 is a recognized pseudogene. This CDR3 has 17 amino acids. The CDR3 sequence is CASSRDRGTDGSYEQYF. The CDR3 nucleotides read TGTGCCAGCAGCAGGGACAGGGGAACAGACGGCTCCTACGAGCAGTACTTC.

This clone turned up a few times. The genes are TRBV3-1 (or the pseudogene TRBV3-2) and TRBJ2-7, with D unresolved. Germline loops: CDR1 LGHDT, CDR2 YNNKEL (reference sequence). This CDR3 spans 13 amino acids. V lost 0 bases and J lost 3, with 6 bases in between. The CDR3 loop is CASSQDRLYEQYF. CDR3 nucleotide sequence: TGTGCCAGCAGCCAAGACCGACTCTACGAGCAGTACTTC.